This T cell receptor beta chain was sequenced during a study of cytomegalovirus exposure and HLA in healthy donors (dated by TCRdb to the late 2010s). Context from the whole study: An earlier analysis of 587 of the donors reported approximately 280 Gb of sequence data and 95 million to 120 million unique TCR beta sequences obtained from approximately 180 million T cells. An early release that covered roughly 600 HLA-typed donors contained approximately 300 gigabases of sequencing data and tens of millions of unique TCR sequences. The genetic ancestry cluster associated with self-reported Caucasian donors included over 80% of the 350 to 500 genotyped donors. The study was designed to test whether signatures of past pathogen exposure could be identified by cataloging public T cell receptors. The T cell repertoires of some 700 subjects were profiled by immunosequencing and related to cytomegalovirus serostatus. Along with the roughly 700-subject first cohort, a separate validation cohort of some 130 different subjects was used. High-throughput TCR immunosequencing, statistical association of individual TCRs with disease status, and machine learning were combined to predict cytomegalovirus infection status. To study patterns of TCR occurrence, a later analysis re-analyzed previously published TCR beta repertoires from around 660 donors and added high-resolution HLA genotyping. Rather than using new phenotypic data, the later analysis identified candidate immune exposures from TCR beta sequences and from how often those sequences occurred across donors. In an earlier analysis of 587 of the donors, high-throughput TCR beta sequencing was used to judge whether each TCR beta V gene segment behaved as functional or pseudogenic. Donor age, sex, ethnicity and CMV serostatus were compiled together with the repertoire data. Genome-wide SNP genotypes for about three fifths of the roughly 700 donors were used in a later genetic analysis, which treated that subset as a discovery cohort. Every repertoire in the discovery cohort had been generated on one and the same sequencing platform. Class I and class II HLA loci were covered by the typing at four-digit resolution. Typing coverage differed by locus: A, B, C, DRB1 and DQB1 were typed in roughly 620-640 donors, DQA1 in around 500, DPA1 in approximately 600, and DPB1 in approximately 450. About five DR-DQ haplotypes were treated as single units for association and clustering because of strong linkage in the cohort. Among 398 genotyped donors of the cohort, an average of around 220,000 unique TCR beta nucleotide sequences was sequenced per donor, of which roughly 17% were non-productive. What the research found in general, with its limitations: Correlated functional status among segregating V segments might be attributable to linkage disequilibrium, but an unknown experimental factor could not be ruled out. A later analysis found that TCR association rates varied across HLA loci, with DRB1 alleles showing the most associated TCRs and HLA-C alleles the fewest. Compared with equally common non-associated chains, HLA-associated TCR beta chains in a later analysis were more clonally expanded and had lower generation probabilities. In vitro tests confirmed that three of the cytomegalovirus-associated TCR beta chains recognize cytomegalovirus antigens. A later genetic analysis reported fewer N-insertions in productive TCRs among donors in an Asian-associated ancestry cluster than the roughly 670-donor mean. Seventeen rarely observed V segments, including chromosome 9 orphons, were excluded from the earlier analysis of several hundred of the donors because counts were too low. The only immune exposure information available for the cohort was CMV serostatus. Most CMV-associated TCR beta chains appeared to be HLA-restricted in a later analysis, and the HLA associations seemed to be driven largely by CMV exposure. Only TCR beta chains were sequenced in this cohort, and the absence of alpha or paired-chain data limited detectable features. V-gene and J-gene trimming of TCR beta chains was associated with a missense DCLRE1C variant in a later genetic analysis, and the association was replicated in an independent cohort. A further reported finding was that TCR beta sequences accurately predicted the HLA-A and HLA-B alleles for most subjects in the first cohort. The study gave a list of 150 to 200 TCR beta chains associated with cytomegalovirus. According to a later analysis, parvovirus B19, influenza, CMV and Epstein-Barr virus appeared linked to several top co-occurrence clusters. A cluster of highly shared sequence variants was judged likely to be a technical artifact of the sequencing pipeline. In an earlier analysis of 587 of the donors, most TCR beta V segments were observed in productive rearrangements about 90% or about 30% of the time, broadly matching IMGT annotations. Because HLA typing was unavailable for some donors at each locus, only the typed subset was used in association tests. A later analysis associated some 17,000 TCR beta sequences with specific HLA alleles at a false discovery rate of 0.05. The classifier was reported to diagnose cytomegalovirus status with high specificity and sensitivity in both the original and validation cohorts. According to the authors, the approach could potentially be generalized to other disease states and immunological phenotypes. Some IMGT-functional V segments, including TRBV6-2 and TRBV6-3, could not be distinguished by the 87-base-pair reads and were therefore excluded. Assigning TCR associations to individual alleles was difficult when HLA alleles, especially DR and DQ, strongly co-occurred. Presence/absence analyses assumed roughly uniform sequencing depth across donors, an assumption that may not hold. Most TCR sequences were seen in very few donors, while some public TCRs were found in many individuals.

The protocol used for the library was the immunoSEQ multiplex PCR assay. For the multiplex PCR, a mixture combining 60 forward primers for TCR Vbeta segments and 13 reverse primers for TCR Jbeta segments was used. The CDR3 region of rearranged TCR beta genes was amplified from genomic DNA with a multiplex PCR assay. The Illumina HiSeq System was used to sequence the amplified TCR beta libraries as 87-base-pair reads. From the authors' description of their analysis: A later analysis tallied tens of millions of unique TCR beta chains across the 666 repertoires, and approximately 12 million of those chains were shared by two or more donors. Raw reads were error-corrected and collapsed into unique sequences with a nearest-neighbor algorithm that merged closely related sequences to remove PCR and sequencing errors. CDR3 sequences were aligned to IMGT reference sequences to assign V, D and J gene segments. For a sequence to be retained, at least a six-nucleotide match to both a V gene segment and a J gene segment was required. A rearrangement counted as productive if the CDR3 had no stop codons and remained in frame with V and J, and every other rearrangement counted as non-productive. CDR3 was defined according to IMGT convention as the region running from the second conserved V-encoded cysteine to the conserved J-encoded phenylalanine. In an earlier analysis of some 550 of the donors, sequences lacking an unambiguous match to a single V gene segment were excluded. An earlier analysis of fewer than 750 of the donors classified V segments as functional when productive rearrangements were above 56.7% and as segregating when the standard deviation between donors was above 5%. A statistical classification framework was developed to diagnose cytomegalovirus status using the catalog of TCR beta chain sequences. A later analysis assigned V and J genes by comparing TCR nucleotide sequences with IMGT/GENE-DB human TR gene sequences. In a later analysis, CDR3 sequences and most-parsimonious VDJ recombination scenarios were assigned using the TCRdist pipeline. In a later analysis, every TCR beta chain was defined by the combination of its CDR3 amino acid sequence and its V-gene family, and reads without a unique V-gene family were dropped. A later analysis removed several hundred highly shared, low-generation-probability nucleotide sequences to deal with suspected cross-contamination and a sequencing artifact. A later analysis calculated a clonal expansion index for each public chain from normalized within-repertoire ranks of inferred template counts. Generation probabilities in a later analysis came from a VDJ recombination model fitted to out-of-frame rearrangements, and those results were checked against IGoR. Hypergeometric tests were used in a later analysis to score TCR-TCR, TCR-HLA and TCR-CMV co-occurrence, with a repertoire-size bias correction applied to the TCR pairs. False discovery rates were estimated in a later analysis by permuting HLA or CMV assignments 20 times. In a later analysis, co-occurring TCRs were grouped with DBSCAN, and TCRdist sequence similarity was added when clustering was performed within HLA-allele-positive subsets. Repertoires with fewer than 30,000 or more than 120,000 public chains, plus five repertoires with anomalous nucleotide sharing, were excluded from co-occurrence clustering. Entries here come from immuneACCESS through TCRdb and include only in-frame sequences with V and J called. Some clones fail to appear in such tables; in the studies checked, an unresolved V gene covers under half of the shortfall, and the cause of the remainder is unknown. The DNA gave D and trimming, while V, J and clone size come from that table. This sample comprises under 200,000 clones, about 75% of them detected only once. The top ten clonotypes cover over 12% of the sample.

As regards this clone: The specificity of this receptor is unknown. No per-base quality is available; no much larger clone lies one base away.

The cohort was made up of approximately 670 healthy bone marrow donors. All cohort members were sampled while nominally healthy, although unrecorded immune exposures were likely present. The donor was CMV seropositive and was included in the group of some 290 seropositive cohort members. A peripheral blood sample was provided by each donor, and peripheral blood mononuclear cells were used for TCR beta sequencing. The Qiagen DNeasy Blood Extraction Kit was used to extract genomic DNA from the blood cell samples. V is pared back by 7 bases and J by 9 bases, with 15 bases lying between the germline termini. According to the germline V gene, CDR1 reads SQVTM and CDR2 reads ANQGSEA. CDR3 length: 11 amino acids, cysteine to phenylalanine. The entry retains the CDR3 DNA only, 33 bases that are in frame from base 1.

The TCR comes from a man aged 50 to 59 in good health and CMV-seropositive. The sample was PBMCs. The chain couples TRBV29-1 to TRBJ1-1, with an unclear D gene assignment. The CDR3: CSAPLGGKAFF. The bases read TGCAGCGCCCCCTTAGGAGGAAAAGCTTTCTTT.